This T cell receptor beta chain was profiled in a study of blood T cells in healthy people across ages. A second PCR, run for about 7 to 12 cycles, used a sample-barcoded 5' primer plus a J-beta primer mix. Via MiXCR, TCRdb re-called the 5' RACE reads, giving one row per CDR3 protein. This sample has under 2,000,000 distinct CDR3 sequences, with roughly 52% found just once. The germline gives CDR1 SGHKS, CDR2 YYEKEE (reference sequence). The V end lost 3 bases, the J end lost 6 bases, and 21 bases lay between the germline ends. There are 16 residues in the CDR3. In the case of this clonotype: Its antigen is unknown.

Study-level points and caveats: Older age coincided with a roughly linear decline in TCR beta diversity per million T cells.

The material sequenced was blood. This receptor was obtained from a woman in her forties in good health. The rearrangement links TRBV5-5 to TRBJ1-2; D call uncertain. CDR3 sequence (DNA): TGTGCCAGCAGCTACCCTCCGAGGATGACGCAGGATGGCTACACCTTC. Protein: CASSYPPRMTQDGYTF.